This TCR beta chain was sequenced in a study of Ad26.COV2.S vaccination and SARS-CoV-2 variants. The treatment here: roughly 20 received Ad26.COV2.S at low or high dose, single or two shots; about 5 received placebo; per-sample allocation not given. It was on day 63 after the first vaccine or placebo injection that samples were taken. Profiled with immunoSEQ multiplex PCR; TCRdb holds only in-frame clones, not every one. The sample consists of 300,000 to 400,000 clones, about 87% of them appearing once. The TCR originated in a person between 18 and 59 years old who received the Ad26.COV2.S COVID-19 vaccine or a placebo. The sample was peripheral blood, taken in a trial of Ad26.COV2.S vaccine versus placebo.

The CDR3 spells CASSDPMTGGPYEQYF. In nucleotides, the CDR3 is TGTGCCAGCAGCGACCCGATGACAGGGGGCCCCTACGAGCAGTACTTC. The chain combines TRBV9 with TRBJ2-7, with 10 bases matching TRBD1. V shed 3 bases and J 2 bases; nucleotides not matched to a gene: 8. From germline, CDR1 is SGDLS and CDR2 YYNGEE. The CDR3 length is 16 residues.